The present TCR beta chain was sequenced within a study of blood T cell repertoires in COVID-19. The data were produced by immunoSEQ multiplex PCR, yet TCRdb's version contains in-frame clones alone and is incomplete. Among about 130,000 clones listed, roughly four fifths were seen once. V dropped 2 bases and J dropped 0 bases, with 11 bases sitting between them. The CDR3 consists of 15 residues. Per germline, CDR1 SNHLY and CDR2 FYNNEI. This chain uses TRBV2 with TRBJ2-7, with D unclear. This clonotype originated in a man at least 80 years old with COVID-19, enrolled during active disease. Sequences were obtained from peripheral blood. CDR3 nucleotide sequence: TGTGCCAGCAGTGAAATTAGCAGTAGCTCCTACGAGCAGTACTTC. It codes for CASSEISSSSYEQYF.